The following is a T cell receptor (beta chain) sequence with its context. Its antigen is not identified. Libraries were prepared by immunoSEQ multiplex PCR; TCRdb keeps only in-frame clonotypes and omits some of them. The sample holds around 95,000 clones, less than 85% seen once. The data stem from a study of cytomegalovirus exposure and HLA in healthy donors. Overall study findings and caveats: Cytomegalovirus association was listed for about 170 TCR beta chains. Rarity characterized most TCR sequences, yet some public TCRs appeared in many donors.

The CDR3 is 13 amino acids. Germline CDR1 reads SNHLY; CDR2 reads FYNNEI. Sequences were obtained from PBMCs. The V gene is TRBV2, the J gene TRBJ2-7; tentative D call: TRBD2 (5 bases). This TCR was recovered from a man aged 18 to 30 in good health and CMV-seropositive. The CDR3 sequence is CAISEGPGYEQYV. In nucleotides, the CDR3 is TGTGCCATCAGTGAGGGCCCGGGGTACGAGCAGTACGTC.